The 27 T cell receptor beta chains in this list originate from one sample, sequenced in a study of regulatory T cells in long-lasting Graves disease. Arm-PCR of CDR3 regions and iRepertoire HTBI primers were used to build TCR beta libraries. In TCRdb, the multiplex PCR reads were re-called with MiXCR into one record per CDR3 protein. This sample carries about 420,000 distinct CDR3 sequences, 16% of them seen once, and the ten largest clones take about 25%. The time point is: newly diagnosed GD, antithyroid drugs for less than 3 months. Preparation of the TCR library used RNA extracted from PBMCs. This same sample was also taken into another study, of T cells in Graves' hyperthyroidism and ophthalmopathy.

The starting material was peripheral blood mononuclear cells (PBMCs), obtained at new diagnosis, from a patient treated with antithyroid drugs. These TCRs come from a young woman with Graves disease.

This clonotype was observed a handful of times. The chain has TRBV14 and TRBJ2-3; TRBD2 is a possible D gene (7 bases). The CDR3 runs to 20 residues. The V end was cut by 2 bases, the J end by 3 bases, with 27 bases between. Per germline, CDR1 SGHDN and CDR2 FVKESK. CDR3: CASSQQRGTQSGIGTDTQYF. The CDR3 nucleotides are TGTGCCAGCAGCCAACAGAGGGGGACACAGAGCGGGATTGGAACAGATACGCAGTATTTT.

This clonotype was observed at least ten times. V gene TRBV12-3 or TRBV12-4 combines with J gene TRBJ1-2; D is ambiguous. The CDR3 has 13 amino acids. Deletions cut 3 bases from V and 10 bases from J, with 15 bases between. The CDR3 protein is CASSFGGGYAYTF. The CDR3 nucleotides are TGTGCCAGCAGTTTCGGTGGCGGATACGCCTACACCTTC.

This clonotype occurred a few times. This rearrangement joins TRBV6-5 to TRBJ2-3; D not certain. There are 13 residues in the CDR3. Germline-derived CDR1 and CDR2 are MNHEY and SVGAGI. V was clipped by 0 bases and J by 2 bases, with 3 bases between them. The CDR3 nucleotides are TGTGCCAGCAGTTACTCCTCCACAGATACGCAGTATTTT. Residues: CASSYSSTDTQYF.

The V call is TRBV3-1, the J call TRBJ2-7; possibly TRBD1 or TRBD2 for D (5 bases each). Germline CDR1 is LGHDT and CDR2 is YNNKEL (reference sequence). Trimming took 5 bases from V and 2 from J, leaving 13 bases between them. CDR3 length: 14 amino acids. The CDR3 sequence is CASSSRDETYEQYF. CDR3 bases: TGTGCCAGCAGCTCCCGGGACGAAACCTACGAGCAGTACTTC.

This clonotype has ten or more counts. The chain uses TRBV6-1 and TRBJ2-1; 8 bases line up with TRBD2. Germline lookup yields CDR1 MNHNS and CDR2 SASEGT. This CDR3 is 14 amino acids long. Germline trimming cut 6 bases from V and 2 bases from J; bases unmatched to any gene: 3. CDR3 in amino acids: CASRTSATYNEQFF. CDR3 sequence (DNA): TGTGCCAGCAGGACTAGCGCGACCTACAATGAGCAGTTCTTC.

This clonotype was picked up a small number of times. The junction differs from germline at one of its ends, possibly a read error. V and J are TRBV2 and TRBJ2-4; D call uncertain. CDR1 SNHLY and CDR2 FYNNEI come from the germline V gene. The CDR3 covers 14 residues. CDR3 in DNA: TGTGCCAGTAGTGACGGACCCACGCCTAACATTCAGTACTTC. Protein sequence: CASSDGPTPNIQYF.

This clonotype was picked up a small number of times. The chain employs TRBV20-1 and TRBJ1-1, with TRBD1 identical over 12 bases. V lost 3 bases, J lost 11 bases, and 16 bases stayed unmatched. The CDR3 has 16 amino acids. Germline-derived CDR1 and CDR2 are DFQATT and SNEGSKA (reference sequence). The CDR3 here is CSARGAGQGADRVAFF. The CDR3, as DNA: TGCAGTGCTAGGGGGGCGGGACAGGGGGCTGACCGGGTTGCTTTCTTT.

This clonotype was observed many times. The chain couples TRBV24-1 to TRBJ2-5; tentative D call: TRBD1 (5 bases). The germline CDR1 and CDR2 sequences are KGHDR and SFDVKD. There are 17 residues in the CDR3. Deletions cut 0 bases from V and 3 bases from J, with 16 bases between. The CDR3 spells CATSDLAGKGKKETQYF. CDR3 DNA sequence: TGTGCCACCAGTGATTTGGCAGGGAAGGGAAAAAAAGAGACCCAGTACTTC.

This clonotype was seen repeatedly, ten times or more. The V call is TRBV11-3, the J call TRBJ2-2; 10 nucleotides line up with TRBD2. This CDR3 has 17 amino acids. CDR1 and CDR2 from the germline V gene are SGHNT and YENEEA. V gave up 1 base and J gave up 2 bases; unmatched junction bases: 4. Here the CDR3 reads CASSLGGTSENTGELFF. For the CDR3, the DNA is TGTGCCAGCAGCTTAGGCGGGACTAGCGAAAACACCGGGGAGCTGTTTTTT.

There are many counts of this clonotype. The rearrangement links TRBV3-1 to TRBJ1-5; D is undetermined. Deletions cut 5 bases from V and 2 bases from J, with 10 bases between. The germline V gene encodes CDR1 LGHDT and CDR2 YNNKEL (reference sequence). This CDR3 is 14 amino acids long. Here the CDR3 DNA reads TGTGCCAGCAGCTACCTCCCACGCAATCAGCCCCAGCATTTT. This translates into CASSYLPRNQPQHF.

This clonotype was seen a few times. V and J are TRBV14 and TRBJ2-4, with 10 bases identical to TRBD1. After removal of 4 bases from V and 1 base from J, the junction contained 1 base not matched to a gene. Germline CDR1 SGHDN, CDR2 FVKESK. The length of the CDR3 is 15 residues. CDR3 in DNA: TGTGCCAGCAGCCTGACAGGGGGCGCCAAAAACATTCAGTACTTC. Amino acid sequence: CASSLTGGAKNIQYF.

This clonotype was seen ten or more times. The V call is TRBV27, the J call TRBJ1-6, with 8 nucleotides matching TRBD1. The length of the CDR3 is 14 residues. Germline CDR1 is MNHEY and CDR2 is SMNVEV (reference sequence). V dropped 6 bases and J dropped 6; count of bases not matched to a gene: 4. CDR3 bases: TGTGCCAGCAGCCTGACAGGGGCTAATTCACCCCTCCACTTT. Translating it yields CASSLTGANSPLHF.

On this clonotype: One junction end does not reproduce the germline sequence, and a read error may be involved. The chain couples TRBV25-1 to TRBJ2-7; possible D gene TRBD1, 6 bases. The CDR3 spans 16 residues. Per the germline V gene, CDR1 is MGHDK and CDR2 is SYGVNS. This CDR3 is CASNEYNPRGTYEQYF. The CDR3 nucleotides are TGTGCCAGCAATGAATATAACCCCAGGGGCACCTACGAGCAGTACTTC.

Details on this clonotype: No conserved phenylalanine or tryptophan ends this CDR3, so it is likely a read error. J is TRBJ1-5 and V is TRBV4-1; D not certain. Germline loops: CDR1 MGHRA, CDR2 YSYEKL. This CDR3 has 15 residues. V lost 1 base to trimming and J lost 0 bases, with 7 bases between them. For the CDR3, the DNA is TGCGCCAGCAGCCAAGTCGACTTTAGCAATCAGCCCCAGCATTCT. Its translation: CASSQVDFSNQPQHS.

The J gene is TRBJ2-7, the V gene TRBV3-1; the D is unclear. The germline gives CDR1 LGHDT, CDR2 YNNKEL (reference sequence). Trimming took off 1 base at V and 0 bases at J, with 10 bases between the two ends. The CDR3 consists of 15 residues. Here the CDR3 DNA reads TGTGCCAGCAGCCAAGTAGGAGCTCTCTCCTACGAGCAGTACTTC. Translated: CASSQVGALSYEQYF.

The chain employs TRBV7-9 and TRBJ2-3, with D unresolved. CDR1 and CDR2 (germline): SEHNR, FQNEAQ (reference sequence). Trimming pared 1 base from V and 0 bases from J, leaving 8 bases between. The CDR3 contains 15 residues. CDR3 nucleotides: TGTGCCAGCAGCTTAGGAGCGCCTAGCACAGATACGCAGTATTTT. Its protein product is CASSLGAPSTDTQYF.

The chain has TRBV6-2 or TRBV6-3 and TRBJ2-1; 7 nucleotides line up with TRBD1. CDR1 is MNHEY, CDR2 SVGEGT, per germline. The trim removed 8 bases at V and 6 bases at J, leaving 13 bases unmatched. The CDR3 is 15 amino acids. The CDR3 reads CASQGPGTACNEQFF. CDR3 coding DNA: TGTGCCAGCCAGGGTCCCGGGACAGCTTGCAATGAGCAGTTCTTC.

The table lists this clonotype with many counts. The J gene is TRBJ2-2, the V gene TRBV12-3 or TRBV12-4; D remains unclear. With 4 bases removed from V and 0 bases from J, the gap between germline ends came to 9 bases. The CDR3 totals 15 residues. CDR3 nucleotides: TGTGCCAGCAGTTGGACCGTAGCGAACACCGGGGAGCTGTTTTTT. This encodes CASSWTVANTGELFF.

This clonotype was counted a few times. The chain has TRBV10-3 and TRBJ2-3, with 7 bases aligning to TRBD2. V gave up 1 base and J gave up 6 bases; unmatched junction bases: 4. The CDR3 sequence is 14 residues long. Germline loops: CDR1 ENHRY, CDR2 SYGVKD. As DNA, the CDR3 is TGTGCCATCAGTGAGTTACGGGAGGTGGATACGCAGTATTTT. It codes for CAISELREVDTQYF.

This clonotype has more than one count but fewer than ten. This chain uses TRBV5-1 with TRBJ2-1; D ambiguous. The CDR3 totals 16 residues. Trimming left V 5 bases short and J 2 bases short, with 17 bases between. Germline lookup yields CDR1 SGHRS and CDR2 YFSETQ. DNA for the CDR3: TGCGCCAGCAGTATGGCACCAAACGACCCCTACAATGAGCAGTTCTTC. Its translation is CASSMAPNDPYNEQFF.

This clonotype was detected only a few times. The genes are TRBV7-2 and TRBJ2-2; D perhaps matches TRBD2 (6 bases). Germline V gene sequence: CDR1 SGHTA, CDR2 FQGNSA. V was cut by 5 bases and J by 1 base, with 17 bases left in between. This CDR3 comprises 17 residues. The CDR3 spells CASSPPGPAGNTGELFF. In DNA, the CDR3 is TGTGCCAGCAGCCCCCCCGGTCCAGCGGGGAACACCGGGGAGCTGTTTTTT. Full variable domain (remainder filled in from reference TRBV7-2 and TRBJ2-2): GAGVSQSPSNKVTEKGKDVELRCDPISGHTALYWYRQSLGQGLEFLIYFQGNSAPDKSGLPSDRFSAERTGGSVSTLTIQRTQQEDSAVYLCASSPPGPAGNTGELFFGEGSRLTVL.

This clonotype was detected only a few times. This chain links TRBV4-1 with TRBJ1-2, with TRBD1 identical over 8 bases. Per germline, CDR1 MGHRA and CDR2 YSYEKL. V trimming: 0 bases; J trimming: 4 bases; junction bases outside the gene matches: 4. The CDR3 covers 15 residues. CDR3 coding DNA: TGCGCCAGCAGCCAAGATATGGGACAGGTCTATGGCTACACCTTC. Amino acids: CASSQDMGQVYGYTF.

V gene TRBV4-1 combines with J gene TRBJ2-2; D tentatively reads TRBD1 or TRBD2 (5 bases each). Per germline, CDR1 MGHRA and CDR2 YSYEKL. The length of the CDR3 is 15 residues. Trimming took off 7 bases at V and 2 bases at J, with 14 bases between the two ends. CDR3 in amino acids: CASTSLGDNTGELFF. The CDR3 DNA reads TGCGCCAGCACCTCCCTAGGGGACAACACCGGGGAGCTGTTTTTT.

This clonotype was found many times. J is TRBJ2-1 and V is TRBV11-2, with 7 bases aligning to TRBD2. CDR3 length: 19 residues. Germline CDR1 is SGHAT and CDR2 is FQNNGV. V was clipped by 1 base and J by 3 bases; unmatched bases: 15. CDR3 in DNA: TGTGCCAGCAGCTTAGGCAATAGCGGGCCCTTGAAGGTCTACAATGAGCAGTTCTTC. This codes for CASSLGNSGPLKVYNEQFF.

This clonotype has at least ten counts. The chain joins TRBV7-2 to TRBJ2-7; 11 nucleotides match TRBD2. The CDR3 totals 15 residues. Germline CDR1 and CDR2: SGHTA and FQGNSA. V lost 2 bases, J lost 6 bases, and 6 bases stayed unmatched. In nucleotides, the CDR3 is TGTGCCAGCAGCTTATCCATGCTAGCGGGAGGCGAGCAGTACTTC. Its protein product is CASSLSMLAGGEQYF. Full variable domain (outside the CDR3, taken from reference TRBV7-2 and TRBJ2-7): GAGVSQSPSNKVTEKGKDVELRCDPISGHTALYWYRQSLGQGLEFLIYFQGNSAPDKSGLPSDRFSAERTGGSVSTLTIQRTQQEDSAVYLCASSLSMLAGGEQYFGPGTRLTVT.

This clonotype was recorded at least ten times. The chain employs TRBV10-1 and TRBJ2-3, with 7 bases aligning to TRBD2. V gave up 4 bases and J gave up 2 bases; unmatched junction bases: 3. Germline V gives CDR1 WNHNN, CDR2 SYGVQD (reference sequence). The CDR3 contains 14 residues. This CDR3 is CASSGERDTDTQYF. In DNA, the CDR3 is TGCGCCAGCAGTGGGGAGCGGGACACAGATACGCAGTATTTT.

In the case of this clonotype: This may be a read error: a much more frequent sequence differs by one nucleotide. The chain links TRBV11-1 to TRBJ2-3; 10 bases line up with TRBD2. The end of the DNA is better explained by TRBJ2-5, so the J call may be wrong. Germline lookup yields CDR1 SGHAT and CDR2 FQDESV (reference sequence). This CDR3 comprises 15 residues. CDR3 DNA: TGTACCAGCAGCTTCCCTAGCGGGGGACGCGGGACCCAGTACTTC. Translating it yields CTSSFPSGGRGTQYF.